The next 9 T cell receptor beta chains were all read from a single sample in a study of blood T cell repertoires in COVID-19. Profiling relied on immunoSEQ multiplex PCR, and the TCRdb table lists in-frame clones only, not all of them. The sample lists over 200,000 clones, 90% to 95% occurring once. Sequencing input: peripheral blood. These receptors came from a young man with acute or convalescent COVID-19.

This clone was seen once. J is TRBJ2-7 and V is TRBV7-9; D ambiguous. Germline loops: CDR1 SEHNR, CDR2 FQNEAQ (reference sequence). CDR3 length equals 12 residues. The V end was cut by 3 bases, the J end by 4 bases, with 7 bases between. CDR3 protein: CASSLRVYEQYF. The CDR3 coding sequence is TGTGCCAGCAGCTTGCGAGTTTACGAGCAGTACTTC.

The J gene is TRBJ2-5, the V gene TRBV7-9; 10 bases map to TRBD1. Germline V lookup: CDR1 SEHNR, CDR2 FQNEAQ (reference sequence). Trimming cost V 5 bases and J 3 bases; bases outside gene matches: 9. The length of the CDR3 is 16 residues. The CDR3 loop reads CASSPRDRGREETQYF. The DNA for the CDR3 is TGTGCCAGCAGCCCCCGCGACAGGGGGCGGGAAGAGACCCAGTACTTC.

The rearrangement joins TRBV11-2 to TRBJ2-1; a weak D match, TRBD2 (5 bases). This CDR3 has 15 amino acids. Trimming took 5 bases from V and 0 from J, leaving 11 bases between them. Germline CDR1 and CDR2: SGHAT and FQNNGV. CDR3 amino acids: CASSLTDSSYNEQFF. CDR3 nucleotides: TGTGCCAGCAGCCTCACGGACTCCTCCTACAATGAGCAGTTCTTC. The full variable domain, in which reference TRBV11-2 and TRBJ2-1 provide the parts outside the CDR3, is EAGVAQSPRYKIIEKRQSVAFWCNPISGHATLYWYQQILGQGPKLLIQFQNNGVVDDSQLPKDRFSAERLKGVDSTLKIQPAKLEDSAVYLCASSLTDSSYNEQFFGPGTRLTVL.

As for this clone: Other DNA sequences within the sample encode an identical CDR3. The V gene is TRBV5-1, the J gene TRBJ2-1; a possible D gene is TRBD1 (6 bases). This CDR3 region has 14 residues. CDR1 and CDR2 from the germline V gene are SGHRS and YFSETQ. Trimming removed 0 bases at V and 3 bases at J, with 7 bases between. The CDR3 protein is CASSLGGGYNEQFF. For the CDR3, the DNA is TGCGCCAGCAGCTTGGGAGGGGGCTACAATGAGCAGTTCTTC. The full variable domain, in which reference TRBV5-1 and TRBJ2-1 provide the parts outside the CDR3, is KAGVTQTPRYLIKTRGQQVTLSCSPISGHRSVSWYQQTPGQGLQFLFEYFSETQRNKGNFPGRFSGRQFSNSRSEMNVSTLELGDSALYLCASSLGGGYNEQFFGPGTRLTVL.

V is TRBV7-9 and J is TRBJ2-1, with 8 bases that match TRBD1. The length of the CDR3 is 14 residues. V shed 1 base, J shed 4 bases, and the junction held 0 bases outside the gene matches. From germline, CDR1 is SEHNR and CDR2 FQNEAQ (reference sequence). The CDR3 nucleotides read TGTGCCAGCAGCTTAGACAGGGGGTACAATGAGCAGTTCTTC. This codes for CASSLDRGYNEQFF. The full variable domain, rest sourced from reference TRBV7-9 and TRBJ2-1, is DTGVSQNPRHKITKRGQNVTFRCDPISEHNRLYWYRQTLGQGPEFLTYFQNEAQLEKSRLLSDRFSAERPKGSFSTLEIQRTEQGDSAMYLCASSLDRGYNEQFFGPGTRLTVL.

Concerning this clone itself: The sample has other DNA sequences that encode this CDR3 too. This sequence joins TRBV28 and TRBJ2-7; TRBD1 matches at 8 bases. Per germline, CDR1 MDHEN and CDR2 SYDVKM. The CDR3 loop spans 12 amino acids. V was clipped by 6 bases and J by 3 bases; unmatched bases: 1. This chain's CDR3 is CASRDRGYEQYF. CDR3 nucleotide sequence: TGTGCCAGCAGAGACAGGGGCTACGAGCAGTACTTC.

About this clone itself: The sample has other DNA sequences that encode this CDR3 too. The V call is TRBV5-1, the J call TRBJ2-1, with TRBD2 matching over 13 bases. This CDR3 has 15 amino acids. Germline assignment: CDR1 SGHRS and CDR2 YFSETQ. Germline trimming cut 4 bases from V and 4 bases from J; bases unmatched to any gene: 2. In DNA form, the CDR3 reads TGCGCCAGCAGCCTGGGACTAGCGGGGTACAATGAGCAGTTCTTC. As protein: CASSLGLAGYNEQFF.

The rearrangement joins TRBV24-1 to TRBJ1-2; D is possibly TRBD1 (6 bases). This CDR3 has 20 amino acids. The germline V gene has CDR1 KGHDR and CDR2 SFDVKD. V was cut by 9 bases and J by 0 bases, with 31 bases left in between. The CDR3 is CATLTVRTGRPRYTNYGYTF. Written as DNA, the CDR3 is TGTGCCACCCTCACGGTCCGTACAGGGCGCCCACGGTACACTAACTATGGCTACACCTTC.

The genes are TRBV19 and TRBJ1-6; 8 bases line up with TRBD1. The germline V gene has CDR1 LNHDA and CDR2 SQIVND (reference sequence). The ends lost 6 bases at V and 9 bases at J; junction bases unmatched: 1. The CDR3 runs 12 residues. This chain's CDR3 is CASRQGASPLHF. The CDR3 DNA follows: TGTGCCAGTAGGCAGGGGGCTTCACCCCTCCACTTT.